A single sample is the source of the 15 T cell receptor beta chains below, sequenced in a study of PD-1 blockade in classical Hodgkin lymphoma (dated by TCRdb to between 2020 and 2021). Library generation was performed with the immunoSEQ multiplex PCR assay. TCRdb provides this immuneACCESS table in a form limited to in-frame rearrangements. Some clones are lacking; in checked studies, under half of them reflect an unresolved V gene, and why the rest are absent is not known. The sample table lists 6,000 to 7,500 clones, around half of them with a count of one. The ten top clones hold roughly 15% of the sample. What this sample's time point label stands for: cycle 1 day 1 (C1D1), immediately before nivolumab initiation. Every trial patient had relapsed after autologous stem cell transplantation, and cohorts A, B and C differed in prior brentuximab vedotin exposure. Using a Miltenyi CD8+ T cell isolation kit, CD8+ T cells were purified from thawed PBMCs through magnetic negative selection.

The material was CD8+ T cells from blood, obtained at baseline. These receptors were obtained from a human donor with classical Hodgkin lymphoma.

The CDR3 bases are TGTGCCAGCAGCTTCGACAGGGAGGCCCGAAGCTACACCTTC. It encodes CASSFDREARSYTF. The chain has TRBV4-2 and TRBJ1-2, with 7 nucleotides matching TRBD1. Trimming cost V 5 bases and J 9 bases; bases outside gene matches: 12. The germline V gene has CDR1 LGHNA and CDR2 YNFKEQ. CDR3 length: 14 residues.

The chain links TRBV2 to TRBJ2-2; D remains unclear. CDR1 and CDR2 (germline): SNHLY, FYNNEI. The CDR3 has 13 amino acids. The ends were cut back, 4 bases at V and 3 bases at J, with 6 bases in the middle. CDR3 DNA: TGTGCCAGCAGTGTTGGGGACACCGGGGAGCTGTTTTTT. It is translated as CASSVGDTGELFF.

This clone was found a few times. This chain links TRBV28 with TRBJ1-1; D may be TRBD1 (5 bases). CDR3 length: 14 amino acids. Germline V gives CDR1 MDHEN, CDR2 SYDVKM. The V gene lost 3 bases and the J gene lost 1 base, with 9 bases spanning the gap. For the CDR3, the DNA is TGTGCCAGCAGTTTGGTTGGGGGGAACACTGAAGCTTTCTTT. Protein: CASSLVGGNTEAFF.

The chain carries TRBV29-1 and TRBJ2-1, with 8 bases identical to TRBD2. Germline CDR1 reads SQVTM; CDR2 reads ANQGSEA. This CDR3 is 15 amino acids long. V shed 6 bases, J shed 2 bases, and the junction held 9 bases outside the gene matches. For the CDR3, the DNA is TGCAGCGTCGCACCTAGCGGGCTGGCCTACAATGAGCAGTTCTTC. It codes for CSVAPSGLAYNEQFF.

V gene TRBV27 combines with J gene TRBJ2-5; 14 nucleotides match TRBD2. V was pared by 4 bases and J by 5 bases, with 9 bases of the junction left unmatched. CDR1 is MNHEY, CDR2 SMNVEV, per germline (reference sequence). This CDR3 spans 17 amino acids. The CDR3 DNA is TGTGCCAGCAGTTCCGGGACTAGCGGGAGAGGGGCGGAGACCCAGTACTTC. Protein sequence: CASSSGTSGRGAETQYF.

The CDR3 is CASSSGYTDTQYF. The CDR3 coding sequence is TGTGCCAGTAGTAGCGGATACACAGATACGCAGTATTTT. The rearrangement links TRBV19 to TRBJ2-3; D ambiguous. CDR1 LNHDA and CDR2 SQIVND come from the germline V gene (reference sequence). Between the trimmed V and J ends, which lost 4 bases and 2 bases, there was a span of 7 bases. The CDR3 has 13 residues.

This chain joins TRBV27 and TRBJ1-2; 11 bases are shared with TRBD1. In germline, CDR1 is MNHEY, CDR2 SMNVEV (reference sequence). Trimming at V came to 6 bases and at J to 7 bases, leaving 7 bases not matched to a gene. The CDR3 consists of 14 residues. CDR3: CASRPGQGAVGYTF. DNA for the CDR3: TGTGCCAGCAGGCCCGGACAGGGGGCAGTTGGCTACACCTTC.

This chain links TRBV11-2 with TRBJ2-7; the D gene could be TRBD1 or TRBD2 (5 bases each). Trimming cost V 5 bases and J 3 bases, with 14 bases left between them. The CDR3 is 14 amino acids. Germline V gene sequence: CDR1 SGHAT, CDR2 FQNNGV. The CDR3 is CASSTHGASYEQYF. The CDR3 DNA follows: TGTGCCAGCAGCACCCACGGGGCCAGCTACGAGCAGTACTTC.

V is TRBV4-2 and J is TRBJ2-1; a weak D match, TRBD2 (6 bases). The CDR3 runs 14 residues. Trimming shortened V by 1 base and J by 9 bases, and 13 bases separated the two germline ends. CDR1 and CDR2 (germline): LGHNA, YNFKEQ. The CDR3 DNA is TGTGCCAGCAGCCAAGGGGTGGGGGGAGGTGAGCAGTTCTTC. This sequence encodes CASSQGVGGGEQFF.

The rearrangement joins TRBV6-6 to TRBJ2-7; 8 bases line up with TRBD2. V trimming: 7 bases; J trimming: 7 bases; junction bases outside the gene matches: 12. The V gene's germline CDR1 is MNHNY and CDR2 SVGAGI (reference sequence). The CDR3 extends over 14 amino acids. This chain's CDR3 is CASNSGLGDLEQYF. CDR3 nucleotide sequence: TGTGCCAGCAACTCGGGACTAGGGGACCTGGAGCAGTACTTC.

This rearrangement joins TRBV29-1 to TRBJ2-7; 9 bases are a match to TRBD1. CDR3 length: 14 amino acids. V shed 2 bases, J shed 3 bases, and the junction held 5 bases outside the gene matches. CDR1 SQVTM and CDR2 ANQGSEA come from the germline V gene. The CDR3 nucleotides are TGCAGCGTTGAAAGGACGGACAGGGGCTACGAGCAGTACTTC. Encoded protein: CSVERTDRGYEQYF.

The CDR3 region is CASSAKQGGYYEQYF. CDR3 in DNA: TGTGCCAGCAGTGCGAAACAGGGGGGGTACTACGAGCAGTACTTC. The chain carries TRBV2 and TRBJ2-7; D may be TRBD1 (8 bases). Germline CDR1 is SNHLY and CDR2 is FYNNEI. The CDR3 has 15 residues. V was trimmed by 4 bases and J by 3 bases, leaving 16 bases between them.

This chain links TRBV2 with TRBJ2-1; 8 bases match TRBD1. Germline CDR1 is SNHLY and CDR2 is FYNNEI. V lost 5 bases and J lost 3; bases outside the gene matches: 3. CDR3 size: 14 residues. This CDR3 is CASSRTGGYNEQFF. The CDR3 nucleotides read TGTGCCAGCAGTAGAACAGGGGGCTACAATGAGCAGTTCTTC.

The gene calls are TRBV29-1 and TRBJ2-1; either TRBD1 or TRBD2 may fit D (5 bases each). Trimming pared 6 bases from V and 6 bases from J, leaving 12 bases between. This CDR3 spans 12 amino acids. Germline lookup yields CDR1 SQVTM and CDR2 ANQGSEA. CDR3 sequence (DNA): TGCAGCGTCGGGACCCGGAGCAATGAGCAGTTCTTC. Translated: CSVGTRSNEQFF.

This clone was observed a handful of times. The chain links TRBV29-1 to TRBJ2-1; 7 bases are shared with TRBD1. The CDR3 spans 13 residues. Germline loops: CDR1 SQVTM, CDR2 ANQGSEA. Unmatched junction bases numbered 9, after V lost 5 bases and J lost 8 bases. DNA for the CDR3: TGCAGCGTTTCCCTGACAGGGTTACATGAGCAGTTCTTC. This gives the protein CSVSLTGLHEQFF.